A selection of T cell receptor beta chains follows, all from one sample in a study of regulatory T cells in long-lasting Graves disease. TCRdb reprocessed the multiplex PCR reads via MiXCR and lists one record per CDR3 protein. The sample has a few hundred thousand distinct CDR3 sequences, around 19% seen once. Separately, the same data were catalogued under a study of T cells in Graves' hyperthyroidism and ophthalmopathy.

The sequencing here drew on peripheral blood mononuclear cells (PBMCs), taken at new diagnosis, from a patient treated with antithyroid drugs. The source of these receptors is a woman in her 30s with Graves disease. CDR3s include the opening cysteine and the closing phenylalanine or tryptophan.

>TRBJ2-1|TRBV11-3
CASSPNTRALFF
>TRBJ2-7|TRBV7-2
CASSRVQGGYEQYF
>TRBJ2-1|TRBV3-1
CASSQERGVYNEQFF
>TRBJ2-3|TRBV2
CASRWGTDTQYF
>TRBJ2-1|TRBV7-8
CASRPWEGSFNEQFF
>TRBJ2-7|TRBV6-2/TRBV6-3
CASSEAGQAFLSSYEQYF
>TRBJ1-2|TRBV12-3/TRBV12-4
CASSAGRAYGYTF
>TRBJ1-5|TRBV7-8
CASSPARVPNQPQHF
>TRBJ1-1|TRBV19
CASSMTGRGDTEAFF
>TRBJ2-2|TRBV6-1
CASSGRYDTGELFF
>TRBJ1-1|TRBV24-1
CATSGAGQGISEAFF
>TRBJ2-2|TRBV30
CAWGFTGELFF
>TRBJ2-5|TRBV2
CASRVGGQETQYF
>TRBJ2-3|TRBV20-1
CSAREGRTDTQYF
>TRBJ2-7|TRBV4-2
CASSQDRSRGAVYEQYF
>TRBJ2-1|TRBV5-1
CASSLGGNRVQAGTSYNEQFF
>TRBJ1-4|TRBV30
CASPGTRNEKLFF
>TRBJ2-1|TRBV6-5
CASSYSTLAGVVNEQFF
>TRBJ1-2|TRBV2
CASRAGGRDGYTF
>TRBJ2-2|TRBV20-1
CSAARQMTNTGELFF
>TRBJ2-3|TRBV6-5
CASSYLAGGGTEVFF
>TRBJ1-5|TRBV6-5
CASSYSGSNQPQHF
>TRBJ1-4|TRBV7-9
CASSLAAIRDLGNEKLFF
>TRBJ2-2|TRBV7-3
CASSLTGGAGAAGELFF
>TRBJ1-1|TRBV2
CASSVGMNTEAFF
>TRBJ1-4|TRBV2
CASSGQGEKLFF
>TRBJ1-2|TRBV11-2
CASSTPGQGHYGYTF
>TRBJ1-3|TRBV19
CASTFRSPSSGNTIYF
>TRBJ2-5|TRBV4-2
CASSQVARTTGLVETQYF
>TRBJ1-1|TRBV12-3/TRBV12-4
CASSEGQGGTEAFF
>TRBJ2-5|TRBV28
CASTRFGTVSSGAQYF
>TRBJ1-1|TRBV30
CAWDAGQLNTEAFF
>TRBJ2-5|TRBV6-5
CASSSSNGLAGETQYF
>TRBJ1-1|TRBV6-5
CASSYSESAEAFF
>TRBJ2-1|TRBV2
CASTPSGSNEQFF
>TRBJ1-5|TRBV28
CASRTSGGKQPQHF
>TRBJ2-1|TRBV19
CASSSGNNEQFF
>TRBJ2-2|TRBV5-8
CASSLRANTGELFF
>TRBJ2-1|TRBV6-1
CASSEETGGSRNEQFF
>TRBJ1-6|TRBV10-2
CASSDMESQPLHF
>TRBJ1-1|TRBV29-1
CSVRGTEAFF
>TRBJ1-5|TRBV28
CASSLSGQGNQPQHF
>TRBJ1-4|TRBV30
CAWSVQGWNEKLFF
>TRBJ2-7|TRBV28
CASNRLAGAHEQYF
>TRBJ2-3|TRBV7-2
CASSPRTSEADTQYF
>TRBJ2-1|TRBV28
CASSFPFREGSYNEQFF
>TRBJ1-6|TRBV4-1
CASRHSGTLHF
>TRBJ1-5|TRBV10-2
CASSEIGGDSNQPQHF
>TRBJ2-3|TRBV6-2/TRBV6-3
CASSYASGRRDTQYF
>TRBJ2-3|TRBV6-1
CASTPRGGNTDTQYF
>TRBJ1-2|TRBV5-1
CASSLGPNNYGYTF
>TRBJ1-1|TRBV9
CASSVGGRDTEAFF
>TRBJ1-2|TRBV18
CASSPPGQGGYGYTF
>TRBJ2-5|TRBV7-6
CASSLLQRGLQETQYF
>TRBJ2-3|TRBV7-2
CASTQRRGGPDTQYF
>TRBJ2-1|TRBV7-2
CASSLAGGLYNEQFF
>TRBJ1-6|TRBV19
CASRRRTGEGSPLHF
>TRBJ2-7|TRBV28
CASRGQGSFGEQYF
>TRBJ2-7|TRBV9
CASSTRGGSYEQYF